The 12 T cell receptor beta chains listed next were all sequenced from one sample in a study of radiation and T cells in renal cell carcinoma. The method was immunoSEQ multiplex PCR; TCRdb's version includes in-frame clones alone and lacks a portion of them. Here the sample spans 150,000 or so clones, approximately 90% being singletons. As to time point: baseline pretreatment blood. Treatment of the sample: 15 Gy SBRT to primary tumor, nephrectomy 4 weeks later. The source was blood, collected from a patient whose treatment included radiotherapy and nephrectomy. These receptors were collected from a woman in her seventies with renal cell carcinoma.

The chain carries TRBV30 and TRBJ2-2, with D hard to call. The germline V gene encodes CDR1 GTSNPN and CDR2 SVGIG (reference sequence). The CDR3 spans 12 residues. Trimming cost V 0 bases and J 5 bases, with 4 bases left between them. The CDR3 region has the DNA TGTGCCTGGAGTGTAAATACCGGGGAGCTGTTTTTT. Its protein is CAWSVNTGELFF.

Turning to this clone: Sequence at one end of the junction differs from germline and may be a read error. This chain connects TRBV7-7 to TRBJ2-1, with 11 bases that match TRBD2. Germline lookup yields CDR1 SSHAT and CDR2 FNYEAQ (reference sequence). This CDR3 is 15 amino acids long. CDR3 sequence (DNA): TGTGCTAGCAGCCGGGGACTAGCGGCTTACAATGAGCAGTTCTTC. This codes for CASSRGLAAYNEQFF. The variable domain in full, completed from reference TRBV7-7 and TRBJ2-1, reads GAGVSQSPRYKVTKRGQDVTLRCDPISSHATLYWYQQALGQGPEFLTYFNYEAQPDKSGLPSDRFSAERPEGSISTLTIQRTEQRDSAMYRCASSRGLAAYNEQFFGPGTRLTVL.

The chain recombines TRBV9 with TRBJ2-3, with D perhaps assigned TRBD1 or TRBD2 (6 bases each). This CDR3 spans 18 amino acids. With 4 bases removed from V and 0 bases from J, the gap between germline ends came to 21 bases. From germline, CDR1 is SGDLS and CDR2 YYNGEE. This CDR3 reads CASSTNSGAGRSTDTQYF. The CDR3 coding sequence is TGTGCCAGCAGCACAAACTCGGGGGCAGGGCGGAGCACAGATACGCAGTATTTT.

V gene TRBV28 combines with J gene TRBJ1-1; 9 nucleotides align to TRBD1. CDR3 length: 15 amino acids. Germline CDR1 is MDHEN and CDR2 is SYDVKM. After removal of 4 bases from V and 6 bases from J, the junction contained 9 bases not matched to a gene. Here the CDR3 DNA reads TGTGCCAGCAGTTCTTCCGGACAGGGGATGGCTGAAGCTTTCTTT. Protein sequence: CASSSSGQGMAEAFF.

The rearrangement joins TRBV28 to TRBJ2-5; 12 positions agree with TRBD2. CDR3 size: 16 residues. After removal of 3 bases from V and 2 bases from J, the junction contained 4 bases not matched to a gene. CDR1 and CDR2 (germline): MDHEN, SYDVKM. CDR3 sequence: CASSFSLAGGQETQYF. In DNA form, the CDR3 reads TGTGCCAGCAGTTTTTCTCTAGCGGGGGGGCAAGAGACCCAGTACTTC.

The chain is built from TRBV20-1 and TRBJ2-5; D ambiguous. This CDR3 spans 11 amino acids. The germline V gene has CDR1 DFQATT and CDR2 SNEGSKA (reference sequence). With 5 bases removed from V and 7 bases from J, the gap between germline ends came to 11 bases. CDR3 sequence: CSALIVGTQYF. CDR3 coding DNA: TGCAGTGCTCTCATAGTTGGGACCCAGTACTTC.

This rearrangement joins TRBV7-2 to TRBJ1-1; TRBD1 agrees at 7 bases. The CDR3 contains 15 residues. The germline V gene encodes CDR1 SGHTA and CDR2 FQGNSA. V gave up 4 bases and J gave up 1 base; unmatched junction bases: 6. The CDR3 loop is CASSYLGQTNTEAFF. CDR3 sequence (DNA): TGTGCCAGCAGCTACCTGGGACAGACGAACACTGAAGCTTTCTTT.

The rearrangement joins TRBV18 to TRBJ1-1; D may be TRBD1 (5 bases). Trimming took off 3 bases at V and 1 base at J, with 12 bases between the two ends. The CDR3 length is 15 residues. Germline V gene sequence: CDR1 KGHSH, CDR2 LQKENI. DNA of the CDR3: TGTGCCAGCTCACCGGGGACTCAACCGAACACTGAAGCTTTCTTT. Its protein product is CASSPGTQPNTEAFF.

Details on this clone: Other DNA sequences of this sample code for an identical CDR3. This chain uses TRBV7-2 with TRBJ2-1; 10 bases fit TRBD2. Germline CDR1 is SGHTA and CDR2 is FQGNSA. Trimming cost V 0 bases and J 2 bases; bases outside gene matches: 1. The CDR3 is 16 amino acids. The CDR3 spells CASSLASGGPYNEQFF. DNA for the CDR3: TGTGCCAGCAGCTTAGCTAGCGGGGGGCCCTACAATGAGCAGTTCTTC.

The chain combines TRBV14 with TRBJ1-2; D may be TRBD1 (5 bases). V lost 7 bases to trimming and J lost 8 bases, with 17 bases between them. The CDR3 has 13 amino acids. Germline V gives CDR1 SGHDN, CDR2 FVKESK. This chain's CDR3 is CASTRRPGAGYTF. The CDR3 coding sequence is TGTGCCAGCACCCGAAGACCCGGGGCCGGCTACACCTTC.

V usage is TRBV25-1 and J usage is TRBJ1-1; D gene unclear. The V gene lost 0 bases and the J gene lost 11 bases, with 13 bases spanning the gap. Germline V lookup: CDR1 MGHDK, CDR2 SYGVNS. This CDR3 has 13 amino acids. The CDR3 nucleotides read TGTGCCAGCAGTGAATATTCGGGTGTACGGGCTTTCTTT. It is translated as CASSEYSGVRAFF.

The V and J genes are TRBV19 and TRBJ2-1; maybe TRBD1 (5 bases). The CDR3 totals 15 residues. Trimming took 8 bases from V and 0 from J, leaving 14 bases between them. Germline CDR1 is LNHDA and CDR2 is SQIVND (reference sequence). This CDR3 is CASGQGHVSYNEQFF. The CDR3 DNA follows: TGTGCCAGTGGACAAGGACACGTCTCCTACAATGAGCAGTTCTTC.